This TCR beta chain was obtained from a study of T cell changes during pregnancy in multiple sclerosis (dated by TCRdb to the late 2010s). Background for the entire study: Changes in the T cell repertoire over the course of pregnancy were examined in this study in women with multiple sclerosis.

From the cysteine through the phenylalanine, the CDR3 covers 17 amino acids. The CDR3 DNA has 51 bases and is translated from base 1. CDR1 and CDR2 are drawn from the germline V gene (reference sequence): GTSNPN, SVGIG. Unmatched junction bases come to 22, with V trimmed by 3 bases and J by 9 bases. Note on this clone: No cognate antigen has been identified for it. Base-call qualities are not available, and no considerably larger clone is one nucleotide away.

Receptor libraries were prepared by the immunoSEQ multiplex PCR assay. Held by TCRdb, this immuneACCESS table contains in-frame sequences only and omits some clones. Under half of the omission traces to an unresolved V gene where checked; the cause of the rest is unknown. This sample is represented by more than 60,000 clones; roughly 91% of them were singletons. The ten largest clones take up under 0.3% of the sample. The source of this sequence is a female donor in good health, enrolled as a control in a pregnancy study. The source was CD4+ T cells from peripheral blood mononuclear cells, collected in the third trimester of pregnancy. The chain is assembled from TRBV30 and TRBJ1-2; the central 7 bases match TRBD1. CDR3 protein: CAWSAVGQRTTHGSYTF. The bases are TGTGCCTGGAGCGCCGTGGGACAGAGAACAACCCATGGTAGCTACACCTTC.